This TCR beta chain was observed in a study of tumor-infiltrating lymphocytes in primary liver carcinoma. Study-wide context: The patients comprised men and women between the ages of 30 and 69 years. Sequencing of the samples generated roughly 3.5 to 7.5 million productive TCRbeta reads, with similar yields across tissue types. There were tumors of stage T1-T3 N0M0, each 4.2 to 10 cm across.

Study results and limitations: The 250 largest clones made up significantly more of tumor than blood repertoires (p = 0.039).

The study extracted blood RNA from unsorted whole blood and also extracted germline DNA. Researchers generated TCR beta cDNA from around 510 ng of total RNA, relying on a constant-region primer. Three nested multiplex PCR rounds, a slightly modified ARM-PCR, produced the libraries for TCR beta. Use of TRBV1-TRBV30 forward primers with a C-beta reverse primer characterized the first two PCR rounds, which lasted roughly 9 cycles each. TCRdb processed the multiplex PCR reads anew with MiXCR; each CDR3 protein has one entry. This repertoire shows 250,000 to 400,000 distinct CDR3 sequences, 65% found once; its top ten account for roughly 9%. Germline assignment: CDR1 SGHVS and CDR2 FQNEAQ. The CDR3 sequence is 14 residues long. As regards this clonotype: Its target is not known. An end of the junction does not agree with germline; a read error may underlie this.

Material for sequencing was peripheral blood. The receptor's source is a man aged 40-50 years with primary liver carcinoma and hepatitis B virus infection. The J gene is TRBJ2-5, the V gene TRBV7-8; TRBD1 aligns across 8 bases. DNA for the CDR3: TGTGCCAGCAGCTTCAGGGACAGGCAAGGGACCCAGTACTTC. Protein sequence: CASSFRDRQGTQYF.